Only a few counts were recorded for the clone carrying this T cell receptor beta chain. V lost 5 bases and J lost 3, with 9 bases in between. The germline gives CDR1 SGHTA, CDR2 FQGTGA. The length of the CDR3 is 13 residues. The data originate from a study of T cells in Graves' hyperthyroidism and ophthalmopathy. RNA transcripts yielded amplified TCR beta CDR3 regions. With the HTBI primer set, the TCR CDR3 went through a first round of RT-PCR. TCRdb fed the multiplex PCR reads into MiXCR, producing one record per CDR3 protein. There are about 720,000 distinct CDR3 sequences in the sample; less than 20% occur only once, and roughly 8% lies in the top ten.

The chain uses TRBV7-3 and TRBJ2-3; no reliable D call. The specimen sequenced was blood. The TCR originated in a man in his late teens or twenties with Graves' hyperthyroidism. The CDR3 DNA reads as TGTGCCAGCAGCCACCGGGCTACAGATACGCAGTATTTT. Its translation: CASSHRATDTQYF.